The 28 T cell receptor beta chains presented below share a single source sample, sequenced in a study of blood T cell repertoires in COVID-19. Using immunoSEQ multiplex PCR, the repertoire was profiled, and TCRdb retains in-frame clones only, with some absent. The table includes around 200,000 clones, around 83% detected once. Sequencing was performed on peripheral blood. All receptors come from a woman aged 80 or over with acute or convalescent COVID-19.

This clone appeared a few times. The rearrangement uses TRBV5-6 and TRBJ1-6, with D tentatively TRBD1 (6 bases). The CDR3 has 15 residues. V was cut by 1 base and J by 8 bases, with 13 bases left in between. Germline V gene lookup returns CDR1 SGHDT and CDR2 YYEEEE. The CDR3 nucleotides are TGTGCCAGCAGCTTGTCTCCTCAGGGGCATTCACCCCTCCACTTT. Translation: CASSLSPQGHSPLHF.

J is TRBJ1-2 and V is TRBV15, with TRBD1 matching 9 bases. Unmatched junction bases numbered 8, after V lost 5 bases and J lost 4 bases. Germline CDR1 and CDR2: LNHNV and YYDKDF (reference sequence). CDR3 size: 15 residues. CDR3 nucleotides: TGTGCCACCAGCCCAAGCAGACAGGGGGGCTATGGCTACACCTTC. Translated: CATSPSRQGGYGYTF.

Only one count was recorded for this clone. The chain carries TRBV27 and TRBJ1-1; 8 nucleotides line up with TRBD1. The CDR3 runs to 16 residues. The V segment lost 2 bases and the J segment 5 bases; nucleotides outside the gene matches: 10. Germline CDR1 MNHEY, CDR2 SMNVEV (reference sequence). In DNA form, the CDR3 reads TGTGCCAGCAGTTTAAGCTGGGCAGGGGGCACGACTGAAGCTTTCTTT. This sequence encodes CASSLSWAGGTTEAFF.

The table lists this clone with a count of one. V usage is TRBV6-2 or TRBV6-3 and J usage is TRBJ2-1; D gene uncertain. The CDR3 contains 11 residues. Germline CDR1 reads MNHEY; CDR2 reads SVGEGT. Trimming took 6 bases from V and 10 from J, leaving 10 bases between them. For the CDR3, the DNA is TGTGCCAGCAGCCTTCTGCGGGAGCAGTTCTTC. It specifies CASSLLREQFF.

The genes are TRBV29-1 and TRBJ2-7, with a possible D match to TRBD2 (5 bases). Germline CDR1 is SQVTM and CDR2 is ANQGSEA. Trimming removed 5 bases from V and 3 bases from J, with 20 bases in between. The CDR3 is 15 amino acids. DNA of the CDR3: TGCAGCGTTATAATCTGGTCGGGGAGTAGCTACGAGCAGTACTTC. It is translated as CSVIIWSGSSYEQYF.

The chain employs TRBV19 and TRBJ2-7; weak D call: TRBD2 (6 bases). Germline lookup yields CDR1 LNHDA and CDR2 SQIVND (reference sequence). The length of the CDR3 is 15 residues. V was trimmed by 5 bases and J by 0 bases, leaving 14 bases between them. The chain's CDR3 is CASSLEGSPSYEQYF. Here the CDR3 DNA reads TGTGCCAGTAGTTTGGAGGGCTCTCCCTCCTACGAGCAGTACTTC.

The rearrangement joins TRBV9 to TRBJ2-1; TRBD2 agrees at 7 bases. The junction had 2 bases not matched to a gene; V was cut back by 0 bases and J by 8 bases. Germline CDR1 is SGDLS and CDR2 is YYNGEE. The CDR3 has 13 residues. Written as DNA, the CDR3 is TGTGCCAGCAGCGTAGACCGGGGGGATGAGCAGTTCTTC. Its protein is CASSVDRGDEQFF.

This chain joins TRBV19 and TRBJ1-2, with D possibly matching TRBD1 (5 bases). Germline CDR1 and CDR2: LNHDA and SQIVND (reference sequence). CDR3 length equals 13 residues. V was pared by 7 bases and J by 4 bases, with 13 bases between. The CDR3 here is CASKVGGTYGYTF. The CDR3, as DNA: TGTGCCAGTAAGGTCGGGGGGACCTATGGCTACACCTTC.

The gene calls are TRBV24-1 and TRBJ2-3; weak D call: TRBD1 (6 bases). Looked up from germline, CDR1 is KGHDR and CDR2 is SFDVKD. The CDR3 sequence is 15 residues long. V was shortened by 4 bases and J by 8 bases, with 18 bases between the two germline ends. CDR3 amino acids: CATSDPGSVGGTQYF. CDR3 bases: TGTGCCACCAGTGACCCGGGCTCAGTAGGGGGTACGCAGTATTTT.

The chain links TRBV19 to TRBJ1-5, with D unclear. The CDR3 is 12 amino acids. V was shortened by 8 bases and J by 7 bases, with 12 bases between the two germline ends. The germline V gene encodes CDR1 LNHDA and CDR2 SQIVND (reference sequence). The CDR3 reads CASSYVGQPQHF. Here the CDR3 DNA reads TGTGCCAGTTCTTACGTTGGCCAGCCCCAGCATTTT. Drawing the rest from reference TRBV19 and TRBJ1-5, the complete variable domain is DGGITQSPKYLFRKEGQNVTLSCEQNLNHDAMYWYRQDPGQGLRLIYYSQIVNDFQKGDIAEGYSVSREKKESFPLTVTSAQKNPTAFYLCASSYVGQPQHFGDGTRLSIL.

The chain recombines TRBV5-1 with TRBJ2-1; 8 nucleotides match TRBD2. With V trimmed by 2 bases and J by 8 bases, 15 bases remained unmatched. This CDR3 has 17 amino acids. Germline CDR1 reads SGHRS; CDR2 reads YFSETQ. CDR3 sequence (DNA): TGCGCCAGCAGCTTCGCCCCAAACGGGAGGGATGGGGATGAGCAGTTCTTC. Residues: CASSFAPNGRDGDEQFF.

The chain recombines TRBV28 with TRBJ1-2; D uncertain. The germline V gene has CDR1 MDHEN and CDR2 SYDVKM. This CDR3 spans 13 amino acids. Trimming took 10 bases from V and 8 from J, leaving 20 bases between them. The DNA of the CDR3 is TGTGCCATCGGACGGGGATCTTATATGGGCTACACCTTC. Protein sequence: CAIGRGSYMGYTF.

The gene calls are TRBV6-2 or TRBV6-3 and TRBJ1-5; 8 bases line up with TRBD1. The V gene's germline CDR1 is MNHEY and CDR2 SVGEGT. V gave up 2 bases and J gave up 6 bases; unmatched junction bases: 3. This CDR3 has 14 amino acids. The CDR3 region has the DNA TGTGCCAGCAGTTACCGGACAGGGATTCAGCCCCAGCATTTT. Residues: CASSYRTGIQPQHF.

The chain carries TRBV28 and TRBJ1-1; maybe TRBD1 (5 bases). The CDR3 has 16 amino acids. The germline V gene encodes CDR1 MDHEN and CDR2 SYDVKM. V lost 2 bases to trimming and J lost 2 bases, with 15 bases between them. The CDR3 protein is CASSLPLEGRNTEAFF. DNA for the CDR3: TGTGCCAGCAGTTTACCCCTGGAGGGGCGTAACACTGAAGCTTTCTTT.

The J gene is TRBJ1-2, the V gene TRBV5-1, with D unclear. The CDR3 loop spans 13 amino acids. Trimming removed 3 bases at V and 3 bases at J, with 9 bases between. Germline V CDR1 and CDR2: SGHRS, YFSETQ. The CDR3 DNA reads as TGCGCCAGCAGCTCGACAAAGCACTATGGCTACACCTTC. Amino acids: CASSSTKHYGYTF. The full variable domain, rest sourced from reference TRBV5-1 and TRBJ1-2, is KAGVTQTPRYLIKTRGQQVTLSCSPISGHRSVSWYQQTPGQGLQFLFEYFSETQRNKGNFPGRFSGRQFSNSRSEMNVSTLELGDSALYLCASSSTKHYGYTFGSGTRLTVV.

CDR3: CASSPPGPGNTEAFF. The CDR3 nucleotides read TGTGCCAGCAGCCCCCCAGGGCCAGGAAACACTGAAGCTTTCTTT. The chain recombines TRBV3-1 (or the pseudogene TRBV3-2) with TRBJ1-1, with D possibly matching TRBD1 (5 bases). The CDR3 contains 15 residues. Trimming took 4 bases from V and 2 from J, leaving 14 bases between them. CDR1 and CDR2 (germline): LGHDT, YNNKEL (reference sequence).

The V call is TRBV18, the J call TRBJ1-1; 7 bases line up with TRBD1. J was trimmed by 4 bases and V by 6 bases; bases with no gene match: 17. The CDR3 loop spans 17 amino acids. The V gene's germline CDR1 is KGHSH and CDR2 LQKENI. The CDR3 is CASSPRTGGDVATEAFF. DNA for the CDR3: TGTGCCAGCTCCCCTCGGACAGGTGGGGATGTAGCCACTGAAGCTTTCTTT.

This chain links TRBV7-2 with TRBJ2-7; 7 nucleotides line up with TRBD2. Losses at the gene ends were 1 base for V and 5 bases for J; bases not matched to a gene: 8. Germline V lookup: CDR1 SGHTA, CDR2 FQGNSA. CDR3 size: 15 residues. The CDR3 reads CASSLVGLVGHEQYF. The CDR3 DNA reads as TGTGCCAGCAGCTTAGTCGGACTAGTCGGCCACGAGCAGTACTTC.

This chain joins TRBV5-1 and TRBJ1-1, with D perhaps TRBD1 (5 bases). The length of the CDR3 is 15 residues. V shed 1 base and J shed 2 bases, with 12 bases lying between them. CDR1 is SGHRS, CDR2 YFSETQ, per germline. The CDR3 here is CASSLLWGTNTEAFF. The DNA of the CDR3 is TGCGCCAGCAGCTTGTTGTGGGGGACTAACACTGAAGCTTTCTTT. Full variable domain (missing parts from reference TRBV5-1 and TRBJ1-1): KAGVTQTPRYLIKTRGQQVTLSCSPISGHRSVSWYQQTPGQGLQFLFEYFSETQRNKGNFPGRFSGRQFSNSRSEMNVSTLELGDSALYLCASSLLWGTNTEAFFGQGTRLTVV.

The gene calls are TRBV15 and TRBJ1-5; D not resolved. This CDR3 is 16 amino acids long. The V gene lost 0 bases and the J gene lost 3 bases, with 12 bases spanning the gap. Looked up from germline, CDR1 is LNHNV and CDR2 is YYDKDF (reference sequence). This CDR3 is CATSRDGGGYNQPQHF. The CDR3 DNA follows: TGTGCCACCAGCAGAGATGGAGGAGGGTACAATCAGCCCCAGCATTTT.

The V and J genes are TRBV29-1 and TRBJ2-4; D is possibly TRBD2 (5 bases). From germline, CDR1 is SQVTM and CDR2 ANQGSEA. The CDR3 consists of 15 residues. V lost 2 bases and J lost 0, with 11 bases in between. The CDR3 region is CSVETSGLAKNIQYF. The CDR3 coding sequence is TGCAGCGTTGAAACATCGGGGTTAGCCAAAAACATTCAGTACTTC.

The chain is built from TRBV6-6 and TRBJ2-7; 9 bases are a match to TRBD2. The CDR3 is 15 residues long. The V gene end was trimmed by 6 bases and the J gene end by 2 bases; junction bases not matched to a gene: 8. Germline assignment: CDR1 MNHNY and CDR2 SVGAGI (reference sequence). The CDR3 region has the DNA TGTGCCAGCAGGGGGACTAGCCGATACCCCTACGAGCAGTACTTC. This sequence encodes CASRGTSRYPYEQYF.

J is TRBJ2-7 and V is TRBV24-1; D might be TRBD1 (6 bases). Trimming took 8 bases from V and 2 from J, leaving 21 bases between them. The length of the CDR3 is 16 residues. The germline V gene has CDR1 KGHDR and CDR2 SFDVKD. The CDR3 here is CATIYFPGTPTYEQYF. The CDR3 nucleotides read TGTGCCACCATATATTTTCCCGGGACACCCACCTACGAGCAGTACTTC.

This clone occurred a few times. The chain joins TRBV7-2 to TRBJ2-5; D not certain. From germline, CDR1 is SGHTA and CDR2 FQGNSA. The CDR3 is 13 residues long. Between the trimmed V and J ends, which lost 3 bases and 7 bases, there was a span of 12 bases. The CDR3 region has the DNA TGTGCCAGCAGCTTGTCTATTGGTGGGACCCAGTACTTC. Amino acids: CASSLSIGGTQYF. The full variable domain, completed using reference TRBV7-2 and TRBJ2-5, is GAGVSQSPSNKVTEKGKDVELRCDPISGHTALYWYRQSLGQGLEFLIYFQGNSAPDKSGLPSDRFSAERTGGSVSTLTIQRTQQEDSAVYLCASSLSIGGTQYFGPGTRLLVL.

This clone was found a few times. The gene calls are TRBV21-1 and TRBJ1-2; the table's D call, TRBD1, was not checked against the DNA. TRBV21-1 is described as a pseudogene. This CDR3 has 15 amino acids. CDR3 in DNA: TGTGCCAGCAGCGGAACCACAGGGTCTAGCTATGGCTACACCTTC. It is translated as CASSGTTGSSYGYTF.

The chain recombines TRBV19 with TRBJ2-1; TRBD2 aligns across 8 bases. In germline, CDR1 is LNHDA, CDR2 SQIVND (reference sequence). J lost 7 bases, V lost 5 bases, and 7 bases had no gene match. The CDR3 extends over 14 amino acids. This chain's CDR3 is CASSSRTSRNEQFF. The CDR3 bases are TGTGCCAGTAGTTCTAGGACTAGCAGGAATGAGCAGTTCTTC. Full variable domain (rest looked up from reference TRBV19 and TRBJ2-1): DGGITQSPKYLFRKEGQNVTLSCEQNLNHDAMYWYRQDPGQGLRLIYYSQIVNDFQKGDIAEGYSVSREKKESFPLTVTSAQKNPTAFYLCASSSRTSRNEQFFGPGTRLTVL.

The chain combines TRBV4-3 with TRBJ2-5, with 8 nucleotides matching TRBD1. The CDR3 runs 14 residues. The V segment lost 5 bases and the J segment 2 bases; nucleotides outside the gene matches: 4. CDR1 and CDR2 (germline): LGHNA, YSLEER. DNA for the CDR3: TGCGCCAGCAGCTCACGGACAGGGCAAGAGACCCAGTACTTC. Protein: CASSSRTGQETQYF.

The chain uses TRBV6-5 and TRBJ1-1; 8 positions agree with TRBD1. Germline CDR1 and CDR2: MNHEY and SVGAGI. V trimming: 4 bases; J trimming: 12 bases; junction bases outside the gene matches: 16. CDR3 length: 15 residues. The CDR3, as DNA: TGTGCCAGCAGTTGGGGCACAGGGGGTAGTAGTGGGCCTTTCTTT. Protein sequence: CASSWGTGGSSGPFF.